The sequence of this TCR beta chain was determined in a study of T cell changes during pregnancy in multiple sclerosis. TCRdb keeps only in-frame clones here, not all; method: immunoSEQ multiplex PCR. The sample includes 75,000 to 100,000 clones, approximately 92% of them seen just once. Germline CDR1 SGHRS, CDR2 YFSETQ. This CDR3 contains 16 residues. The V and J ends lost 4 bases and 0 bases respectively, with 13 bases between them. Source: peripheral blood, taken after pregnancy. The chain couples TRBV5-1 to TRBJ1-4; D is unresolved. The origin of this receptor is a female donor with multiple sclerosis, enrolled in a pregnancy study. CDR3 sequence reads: CASSNGEGATNEKLFF. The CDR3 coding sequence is TGCGCCAGCAGCAACGGGGAGGGTGCAACTAATGAAAAACTGTTTTTT.